These 5 T cell receptor beta chains originate from one sample sequenced in a study of blood T cell repertoires in COVID-19. Here immunoSEQ multiplex PCR was the method, and the copy in TCRdb shows in-frame clones only, minus some. The sample holds 100,000 to 150,000 clones; 85% to 90% are singletons and the top ten take around 2.3%. Specimen: peripheral blood. Receptor source: a man aged 45-65 years with active COVID-19.

The rearrangement links TRBV5-1 to TRBJ2-1; a weak D match, TRBD2 (5 bases). CDR3 length: 15 residues. Looked up from germline, CDR1 is SGHRS and CDR2 is YFSETQ. The ends were cut back, 0 bases at V and 6 bases at J, with 13 bases in the middle. The CDR3 coding sequence is TGCGCCAGCAGCTTGGTACTGGGAGAGAGCAATGAGCAGTTCTTC. Translation gives CASSLVLGESNEQFF.

The chain uses TRBV7-2 and TRBJ2-1; 8 bases fit TRBD2. CDR3 length equals 15 residues. The V segment lost 2 bases and the J segment 8 bases; nucleotides outside the gene matches: 8. CDR1 is SGHTA, CDR2 FQGNSA, per germline. The CDR3 here is CASSLRTGGSHEQFF. CDR3 sequence (DNA): TGTGCCAGCAGCTTACGGACGGGGGGGTCCCATGAGCAGTTCTTC.

The genes are TRBV15 and TRBJ1-4; unclear D gene. V was clipped by 5 bases and J by 8 bases, with 12 bases between them. CDR1 is LNHNV and CDR2 is YYDKDF in the germline V gene (reference sequence). The CDR3 contains 13 residues. The CDR3 DNA follows: TGTGCCACCAGCCCCAGAATGAAAGAAAAACTGTTTTTT. Translation gives CATSPRMKEKLFF.

The genes are TRBV3-1 (or the pseudogene TRBV3-2) and TRBJ1-4; 9 positions agree with TRBD1. The CDR3 consists of 15 residues. Germline values: CDR1 LGHDT, CDR2 YNNKEL (reference sequence). The junction had 4 bases not matched to a gene; V was cut back by 4 bases and J by 4 bases. Here the CDR3 DNA reads TGTGCCAGCAGCCCCCGGGACAGGGATAATGAAAAACTGTTTTTT. Amino acid sequence: CASSPRDRDNEKLFF.

The rearrangement joins TRBV6-5 to TRBJ2-3; 9 nucleotides align to TRBD2. The V gene's germline CDR1 is MNHEY and CDR2 SVGAGI. The CDR3 loop spans 14 amino acids. V was pared by 7 bases and J by 0 bases, with 2 bases of the junction left unmatched. CDR3 nucleotides: TGTGCCAGCAAGCGGGGGGCTAGCACAGATACGCAGTATTTT. As protein: CASKRGASTDTQYF.